This passage covers 27 T cell receptor beta chains from one sample sequenced in a study of blood T cells in healthy people across ages. Sample-barcoded 5' priming and a J-beta primer mix drove a second PCR of roughly 7 to 11 cycles. TCRdb recomputed calls from the 5' RACE reads with MiXCR, one row per CDR3 protein. The data hold 1.5 million to 1.9 million distinct CDR3 sequences, with around 40% observed a single time. Source material: blood. Every receptor here comes from a woman under 30 in good health.

The rearrangement links TRBV11-3 to TRBJ2-2; D might be TRBD2 (6 bases). Trimming took 5 bases from V and 1 from J, leaving 17 bases between them. This CDR3 region has 17 residues. Germline V gene data show CDR1 as SGHNT and CDR2 as YENEEA. The DNA of the CDR3 is TGTGCCAGCAGCCACAAACCGGGACTCCTGAACACCGGGGAGCTGTTTTTT. Its translation: CASSHKPGLLNTGELFF.

A few counts support this clonotype. This rearrangement joins TRBV11-2 to TRBJ2-4; 9 nucleotides align to TRBD1. CDR1 is SGHAT, CDR2 FQNNGV, per germline. The CDR3 runs to 16 residues. The trim removed 4 bases at V and 4 bases at J, leaving 8 bases unmatched. In DNA form, the CDR3 reads TGTGCCAGCAGCTCATACAGGGGGCGCTGGAAAAACATTCAGTACTTC. Translation: CASSSYRGRWKNIQYF.

The chain carries TRBV12-3 or TRBV12-4 and TRBJ1-1, with 7 bases that match TRBD1. The CDR3 is 14 residues long. V trimming: 6 bases; J trimming: 4 bases; junction bases outside the gene matches: 8. The CDR3 nucleotides read TGTGCCAGCAGCCTGGTCACAGGGGTCACTGAAGCTTTCTTT. Protein: CASSLVTGVTEAFF.

This rearrangement joins TRBV4-3 to TRBJ2-5; maybe TRBD2 (5 bases). The CDR3 has 13 amino acids. Germline V gives CDR1 LGHNA, CDR2 YSLEER. V was pared by 0 bases and J by 11 bases, with 13 bases between. The DNA of the CDR3 is TGCGCCAGCAGCCAAGAGCCTAGCACTGAGCAGTACTTC. This encodes CASSQEPSTEQYF.

The rearrangement joins TRBV6-5 to TRBJ2-7; the D is unclear. Germline lookup yields CDR1 MNHEY and CDR2 SVGAGI. Trimming cost V 0 bases and J 2 bases, with 11 bases left between them. The CDR3 has 15 amino acids. CDR3 sequence reads: CASSYSSLSAYEQYF. The CDR3 DNA reads as TGTGCCAGCAGTTACTCGTCGTTGTCGGCCTACGAGCAGTACTTC.

Many counts were recorded for this clonotype. The chain links TRBV27 to TRBJ2-1, with D possibly matching TRBD1 (8 bases). The CDR3 totals 12 residues. Germline V gene data show CDR1 as MNHEY and CDR2 as SMNVEV (reference sequence). V lost 4 bases and J lost 11, with 12 bases in between. CDR3 DNA sequence: TGTGCCAGCAGTTCACAGGGGGGGAAGCAGTTCTTC. As protein: CASSSQGGKQFF.

This clonotype appeared a few times. The V gene is TRBV9, the J gene TRBJ2-5; the D is unclear. Germline V CDR1 and CDR2: SGDLS, YYNGEE. V was clipped by 0 bases and J by 1 base, with 10 bases between them. CDR3 length: 15 amino acids. The CDR3 protein is CASSVAFGFQETQYF. In DNA form, the CDR3 reads TGTGCCAGCAGCGTAGCTTTTGGTTTCCAAGAGACCCAGTACTTC.

This chain links TRBV5-1 with TRBJ2-1, with TRBD2 identical over 14 bases. The J call is in doubt because the DNA end fits TRBJ2-7 better. The CDR3 is 17 residues long. The germline CDR1 and CDR2 sequences are SGHRS and YFSETQ. CDR3 in DNA: TGCGCCAGCAGCAATGGACTAGCGGGAGGTTCCTACAATGAGCAGTACTTC. It specifies CASSNGLAGGSYNEQYF.

The chain joins TRBV6-2 or TRBV6-3 to TRBJ1-2, with D unresolved. The CDR3 is made up of 12 amino acids. Germline values: CDR1 MNHEY, CDR2 SVGEGT. The ends were cut back, 6 bases at V and 3 bases at J, with 8 bases in the middle. CDR3 loop: CASRLRYYGYTF. The CDR3 region has the DNA TGTGCCAGCAGGTTACGGTACTATGGCTACACCTTC.

This clonotype showed up just a few times. The chain recombines TRBV21-1 with TRBJ2-3; the D call TRBD2 from the table was never checked on the DNA. TRBV21-1 is labeled a pseudogene. This CDR3 region has 16 residues. Here the CDR3 reads CASSETSGELTDTQYF. In DNA form, the CDR3 reads TGTGCCAGCAGCGAAACTAGCGGAGAATTGACGGATACGCAGTATTTT.

This clonotype has more than one count but fewer than ten. The chain links TRBV2 to TRBJ2-2; D possibly corresponds to TRBD2 (6 bases). CDR1 and CDR2 (germline): SNHLY, FYNNEI. The CDR3 consists of 14 residues. V shed 6 bases and J shed 2 bases, with 10 bases lying between them. CDR3 loop: CASRDYSNTGELFF. The CDR3 bases are TGTGCCAGCAGGGACTACTCTAACACCGGGGAGCTGTTTTTT.

This clonotype was seen a handful of times. The V and J genes are TRBV7-2 and TRBJ1-1, with 7 bases fitting TRBD1. Germline CDR1 SGHTA, CDR2 FQGNSA. The CDR3 loop spans 15 amino acids. V gave up 4 bases and J gave up 0 bases; unmatched junction bases: 5. The CDR3 nucleotides are TGTGCCAGCAGCTCGGGACAGCTCATGAACACTGAAGCTTTCTTT. Residues: CASSSGQLMNTEAFF.

The chain joins TRBV29-1 to TRBJ2-5; possibly TRBD1 for D (6 bases). Trimming took 3 bases from V and 13 from J, leaving 21 bases between them. Germline V lookup: CDR1 SQVTM, CDR2 ANQGSEA. This CDR3 is built from 13 residues. The CDR3 sequence: CSVDRRGQELRYF. The CDR3 nucleotides are TGCAGCGTTGACCGCAGGGGTCAGGAATTAAGGTACTTC.

This chain links TRBV4-3 with TRBJ2-7; D remains ambiguous. This CDR3 region has 17 residues. CDR1 is LGHNA and CDR2 is YSLEER in the germline V gene. V was trimmed by 0 bases and J by 0 bases, leaving 15 bases between them. CDR3 coding DNA: TGCGCCAGCAGCCAAGAAATGAGTGGGCTTAGCTCCTACGAGCAGTACTTC. This translates into CASSQEMSGLSSYEQYF.

This clonotype was observed at least ten times. V is TRBV15 and J is TRBJ1-5; maybe TRBD1 (5 bases). CDR1 and CDR2 (germline): LNHNV, YYDKDF (reference sequence). Deletions cut 2 bases from V and 0 bases from J, with 8 bases between. This CDR3 has 15 amino acids. CDR3 sequence (DNA): TGTGCCACCAGCAGACTGACAGTTAGCAATCAGCCCCAGCATTTT. This encodes CATSRLTVSNQPQHF.

J is TRBJ2-1 and V is TRBV27; a weak D match, TRBD2 (6 bases). Looked up from germline, CDR1 is MNHEY and CDR2 is SMNVEV (reference sequence). CDR3 length equals 15 residues. V was trimmed by 2 bases and J by 5 bases, leaving 13 bases between them. CDR3 DNA sequence: TGTGCCAGCAGTTTAATACTGGGAGGCCACAATGAGCAGTTCTTC. Its protein is CASSLILGGHNEQFF.

The chain has TRBV12-3 or TRBV12-4 and TRBJ2-1; 11 bases line up with TRBD1. Trimming took 5 bases from V and 2 from J; bases not matched to a gene: 8. The CDR3 is made up of 17 amino acids. The CDR3 DNA sequence: TGTGCCAGCAGTCTCGGACAGGGGGCTTTCCCCTACAATGAGCAGTTCTTC. Translation gives CASSLGQGAFPYNEQFF.

This clonotype has more than one count but fewer than ten. The genes are TRBV5-1 and TRBJ1-2, with 7 bases lining up with TRBD1. V lost 4 bases and J lost 0; bases outside the gene matches: 6. CDR3 size: 15 residues. The germline V gene encodes CDR1 SGHRS and CDR2 YFSETQ. DNA of the CDR3: TGCGCCAGCAGCATCTACGACAGGGCTAACTATGGCTACACCTTC. This translates into CASSIYDRANYGYTF.

This chain uses TRBV12-3 or TRBV12-4 with TRBJ2-7; D is unresolved. This CDR3 has 15 amino acids. V lost 3 bases, J lost 1 base, and 13 bases lay in between. The CDR3 spells CASSLVGEKSYEQYF. The DNA for the CDR3 is TGTGCCAGCAGTTTGGTTGGGGAAAAGTCCTACGAGCAGTACTTC.

Points on this clonotype: This may arise from a read error, as a much more abundant clone is one base away. This chain joins TRBV4-3 and TRBJ2-3, with 7 bases aligning to TRBD1. CDR1 is LGHNA, CDR2 YSLEER, per germline. The CDR3 loop spans 17 amino acids. The junction had 12 bases not matched to a gene; V was cut back by 2 bases and J by 4 bases. The DNA for the CDR3 is TGCGCCAGCAGCCAATCCGGCGTTAGGGGGCAAGCAGATACGCAGTATTTT. This encodes CASSQSGVRGQADTQYF.

In regard to this clonotype: This may be a read error, as it is one base from a much larger clone. The chain carries TRBV10-3 and TRBJ1-2, with D perhaps TRBD1 (5 bases). This CDR3 has 13 residues. Looked up from germline, CDR1 is ENHRY and CDR2 is SYGVKD. CDR3 loop: CASSLDNFDGYTF. The CDR3 DNA follows: TGTGCCAGCAGTTTGGACAACTTCGATGGCTACACCTTC.

This clonotype was detected a few times. The V and J genes are TRBV10-3 and TRBJ2-7, with D uncertain. The germline CDR1 and CDR2 sequences are ENHRY and SYGVKD. Trimming shortened V by 4 bases and J by 0 bases, and 7 bases separated the two germline ends. The CDR3 length is 13 residues. CDR3 residues: CAISGRSSYEQYF. CDR3 sequence (DNA): TGTGCCATCAGTGGGCGAAGCTCCTACGAGCAGTACTTC.

J is TRBJ1-2 and V is TRBV5-1, with 7 bases that match TRBD1. The CDR3 consists of 14 residues. CDR1 and CDR2 (germline): SGHRS, YFSETQ. J gave up 6 bases and V 0 bases, and 5 bases lay outside the gene matches. The CDR3 DNA reads as TGCGCCAGCAGCTTGGAACAGGGGCGCGATGGCTACACCTTC. Translation gives CASSLEQGRDGYTF.

The V gene is TRBV20-1, the J gene TRBJ2-1, with D tentatively TRBD1 or TRBD2 (5 bases each). The V gene lost 0 bases and the J gene lost 4 bases, with 13 bases spanning the gap. Germline lookup yields CDR1 DFQATT and CDR2 SNEGSKA (reference sequence). This CDR3 spans 15 amino acids. The CDR3 bases are TGCAGTGCTAGAGATATGGGGACGGGTTACAATGAGCAGTTCTTC. It is translated as CSARDMGTGYNEQFF.

Only one count was recorded for this clonotype. The J gene is TRBJ1-2, the V gene TRBV5-1; 7 bases match TRBD1. V shed 0 bases and J 3 bases; nucleotides not matched to a gene: 5. This CDR3 has 15 amino acids. Germline loops: CDR1 SGHRS, CDR2 YFSETQ. The CDR3 loop reads CASSLVTGDYYGYTF. The CDR3 DNA reads TGCGCCAGCAGCTTGGTAACAGGGGATTACTATGGCTACACCTTC.

The V and J genes are TRBV12-3 or TRBV12-4 and TRBJ2-1, with D unresolved. The CDR3 spans 14 residues. Deletions cut 7 bases from V and 2 bases from J, with 12 bases between. The DNA for the CDR3 is TGTGCCAGCACCTTTCTAGGTGCCTACAATGAGCAGTTCTTC. This translates into CASTFLGAYNEQFF.

The CDR3 bases are TGTGCCAGCAGCCTTCTGCAAGTCGCGGATTTCACAGATACGCAGTATTTT. This codes for CASSLLQVADFTDTQYF. The chain combines TRBV4-2 with TRBJ2-3; no clear D gene. The CDR3 contains 17 residues. Germline loops: CDR1 LGHNA, CDR2 YNFKEQ. Trimming took off 4 bases at V and 2 bases at J, with 19 bases between the two ends.